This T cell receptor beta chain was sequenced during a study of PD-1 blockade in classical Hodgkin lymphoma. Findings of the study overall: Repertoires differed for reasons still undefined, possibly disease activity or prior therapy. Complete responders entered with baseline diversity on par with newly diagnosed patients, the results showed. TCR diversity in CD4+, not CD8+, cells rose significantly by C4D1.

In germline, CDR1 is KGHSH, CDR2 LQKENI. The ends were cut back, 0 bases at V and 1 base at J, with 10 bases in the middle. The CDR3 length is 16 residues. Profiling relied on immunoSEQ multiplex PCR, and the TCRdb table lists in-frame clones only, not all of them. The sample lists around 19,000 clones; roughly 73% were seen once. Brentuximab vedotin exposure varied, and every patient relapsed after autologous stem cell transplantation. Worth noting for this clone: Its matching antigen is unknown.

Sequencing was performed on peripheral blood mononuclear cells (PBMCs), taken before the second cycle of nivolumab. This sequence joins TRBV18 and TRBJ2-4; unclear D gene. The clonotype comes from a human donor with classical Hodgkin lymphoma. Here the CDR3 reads CASSPPAPRAKNIQYF. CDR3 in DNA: TGTGCCAGCTCACCACCGGCGCCCCGGGCCAAAAACATTCAGTACTTC.